A single TCR beta chain is shown here with its context. Its antigen is still unknown. Between the trimmed V and J ends, which lost 2 bases and 4 bases, there was a span of 14 bases. The CDR3 has 15 residues. Germline loops: CDR1 SGHTA, CDR2 FQGTGA. The data originate from a study of vaccination and CD4 T cells after COVID-19. Background on the study: Convalescent participants consisted of six males and four females, two being Hispanic. Control cultures, each given a CEFX pool, an HIV-1 Nef pool, or no peptide, were included.

Scientists ran DNA taken from cultured CD4+ T cells through the Oncomine TCR Beta short-read assay for sequencing. TCRdb ran MiXCR on the PCR reads and lists one entry per CDR3 protein. The table has roughly 14,000 distinct CDR3 sequences, about 46% seen once. Treatment specified: approximately 9-day PBMC culture with coronavirus spike peptide pools or control peptides (ViraFEST assay). PBMCs were cultured at around 2 million per well with roughly 9.7 IU/ml IL-2 and 10 ug/ml peptide pools. The clonotype originates from a human donor who had recovered from COVID-19. This chain links TRBV7-3 with TRBJ1-1, with a weak D call TRBD1 (5 bases). Sequencing used CD4+ T cells from blood, cultured in vitro. Written as DNA, the CDR3 is TGTGCCAGCAGCTTAGCCGGAGGAGGGGTCACTGAAGCTTTCTTT. Protein product: CASSLAGGGVTEAFF.